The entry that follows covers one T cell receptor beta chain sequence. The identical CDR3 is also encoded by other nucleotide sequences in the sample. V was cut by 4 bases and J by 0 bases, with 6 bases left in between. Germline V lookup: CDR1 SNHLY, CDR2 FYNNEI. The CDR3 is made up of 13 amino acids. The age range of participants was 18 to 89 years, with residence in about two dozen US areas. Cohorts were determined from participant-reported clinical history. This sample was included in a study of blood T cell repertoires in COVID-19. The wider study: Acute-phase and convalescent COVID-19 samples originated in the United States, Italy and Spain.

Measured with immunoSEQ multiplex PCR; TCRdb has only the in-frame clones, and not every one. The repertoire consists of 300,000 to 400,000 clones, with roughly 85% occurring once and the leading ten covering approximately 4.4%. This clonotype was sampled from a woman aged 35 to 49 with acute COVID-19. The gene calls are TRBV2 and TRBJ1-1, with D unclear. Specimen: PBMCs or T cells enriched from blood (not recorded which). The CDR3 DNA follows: TGTGCCAGCAGTGGGGAGCTGAACACTGAAGCTTTCTTT. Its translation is CASSGELNTEAFF.